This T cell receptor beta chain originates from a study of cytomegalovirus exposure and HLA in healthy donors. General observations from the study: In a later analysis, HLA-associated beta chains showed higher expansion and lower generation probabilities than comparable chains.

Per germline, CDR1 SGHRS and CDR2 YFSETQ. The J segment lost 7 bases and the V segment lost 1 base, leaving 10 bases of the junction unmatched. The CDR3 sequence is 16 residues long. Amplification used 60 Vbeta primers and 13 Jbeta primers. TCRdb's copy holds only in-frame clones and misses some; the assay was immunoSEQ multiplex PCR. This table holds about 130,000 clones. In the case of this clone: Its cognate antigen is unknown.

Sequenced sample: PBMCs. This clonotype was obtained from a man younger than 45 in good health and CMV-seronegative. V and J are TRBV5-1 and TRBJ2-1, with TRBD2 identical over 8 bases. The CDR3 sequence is CASSLIPGSGRNEQFF. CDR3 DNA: TGCGCCAGCAGCTTGATCCCCGGGAGCGGGAGAAATGAGCAGTTCTTC. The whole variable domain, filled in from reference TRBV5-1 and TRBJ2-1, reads KAGVTQTPRYLIKTRGQQVTLSCSPISGHRSVSWYQQTPGQGLQFLFEYFSETQRNKGNFPGRFSGRQFSNSRSEMNVSTLELGDSALYLCASSLIPGSGRNEQFFGPGTRLTVL.